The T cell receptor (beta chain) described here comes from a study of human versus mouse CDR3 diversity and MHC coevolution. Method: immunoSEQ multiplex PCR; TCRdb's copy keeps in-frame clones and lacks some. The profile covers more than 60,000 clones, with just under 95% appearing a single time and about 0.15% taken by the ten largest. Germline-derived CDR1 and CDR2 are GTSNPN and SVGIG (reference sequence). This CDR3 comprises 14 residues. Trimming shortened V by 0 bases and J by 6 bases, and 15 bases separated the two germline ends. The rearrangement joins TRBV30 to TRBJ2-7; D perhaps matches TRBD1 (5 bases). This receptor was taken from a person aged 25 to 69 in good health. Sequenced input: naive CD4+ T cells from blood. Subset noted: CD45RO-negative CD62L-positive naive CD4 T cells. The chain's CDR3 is CAWSVGVSLVEQYF. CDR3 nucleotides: TGTGCCTGGAGTGTAGGGGTCAGTCTAGTCGAGCAGTACTTC.